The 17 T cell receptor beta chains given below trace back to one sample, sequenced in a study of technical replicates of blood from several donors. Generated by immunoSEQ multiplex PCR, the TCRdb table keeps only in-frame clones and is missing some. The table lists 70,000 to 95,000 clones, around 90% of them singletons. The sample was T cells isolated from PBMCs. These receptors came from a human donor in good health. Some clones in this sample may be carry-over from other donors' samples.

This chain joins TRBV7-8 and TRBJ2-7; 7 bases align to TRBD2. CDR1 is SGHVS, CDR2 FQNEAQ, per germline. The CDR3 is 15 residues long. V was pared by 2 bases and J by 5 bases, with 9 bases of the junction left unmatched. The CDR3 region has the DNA TGTGCCAGCAGCTTAAAGTGGGAGGGCCCCGACGAGCAGTACTTC. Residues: CASSLKWEGPDEQYF.

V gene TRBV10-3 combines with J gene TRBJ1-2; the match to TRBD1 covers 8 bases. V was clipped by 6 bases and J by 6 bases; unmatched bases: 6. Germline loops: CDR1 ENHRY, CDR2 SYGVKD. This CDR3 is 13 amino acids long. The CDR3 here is CAIRADREDGYTF. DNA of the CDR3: TGTGCCATCAGGGCGGACAGGGAAGATGGCTACACCTTC.

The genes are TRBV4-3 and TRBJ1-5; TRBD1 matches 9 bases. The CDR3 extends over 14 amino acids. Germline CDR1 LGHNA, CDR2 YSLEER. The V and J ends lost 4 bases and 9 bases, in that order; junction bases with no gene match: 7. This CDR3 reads CASSLDRGRLPQHF. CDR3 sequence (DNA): TGCGCCAGCAGCCTGGACAGGGGACGGCTGCCCCAGCATTTT.

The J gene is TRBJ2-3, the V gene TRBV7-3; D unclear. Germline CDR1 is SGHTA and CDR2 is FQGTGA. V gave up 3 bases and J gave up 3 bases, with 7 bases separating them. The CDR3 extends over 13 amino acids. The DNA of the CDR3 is TGTGCCAGCAGCTTCCTAGAAACAGATACGCAGTATTTT. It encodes CASSFLETDTQYF.

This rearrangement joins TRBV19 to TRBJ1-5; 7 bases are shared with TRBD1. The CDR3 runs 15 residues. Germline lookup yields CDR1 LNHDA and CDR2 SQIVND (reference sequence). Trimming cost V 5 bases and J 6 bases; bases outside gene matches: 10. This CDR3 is CASSSSQAGGQPQHF. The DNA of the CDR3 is TGTGCCAGTAGTTCGTCGCAGGCAGGGGGTCAGCCCCAGCATTTT.

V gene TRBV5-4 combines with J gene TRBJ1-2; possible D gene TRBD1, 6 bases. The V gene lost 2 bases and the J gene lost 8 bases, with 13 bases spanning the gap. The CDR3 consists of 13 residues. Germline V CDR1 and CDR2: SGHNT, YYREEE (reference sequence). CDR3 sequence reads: CASSLQGREGYTF. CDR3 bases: TGTGCCAGCAGCTTACAGGGACGGGAAGGCTACACCTTC.

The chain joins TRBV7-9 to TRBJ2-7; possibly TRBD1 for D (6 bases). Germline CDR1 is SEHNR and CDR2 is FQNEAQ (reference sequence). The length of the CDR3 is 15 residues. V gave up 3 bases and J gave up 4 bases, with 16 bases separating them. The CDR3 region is CASSFSLTGRYEQYF. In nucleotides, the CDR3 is TGTGCCAGCAGCTTTAGCCTGACAGGTCGATACGAGCAGTACTTC.

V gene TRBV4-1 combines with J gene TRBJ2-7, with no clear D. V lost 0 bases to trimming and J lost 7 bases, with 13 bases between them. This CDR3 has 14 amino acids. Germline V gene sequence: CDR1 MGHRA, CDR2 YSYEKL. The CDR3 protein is CASSQDDTATEQYF. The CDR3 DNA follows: TGCGCCAGCAGCCAAGACGATACCGCTACGGAGCAGTACTTC.

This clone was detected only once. The CDR3 DNA sequence: TGCGCCAGCAGTGAGTCCCAGGGCTATGGCTACACCTTC. It encodes CASSESQGYGYTF. The chain carries TRBV10-1 and TRBJ1-2; TRBD1 might be the D (5 bases). Trimming cost V 0 bases and J 4 bases, with 6 bases left between them. This CDR3 spans 13 amino acids. CDR1 and CDR2 from the germline V gene are WNHNN and SYGVQD (reference sequence).

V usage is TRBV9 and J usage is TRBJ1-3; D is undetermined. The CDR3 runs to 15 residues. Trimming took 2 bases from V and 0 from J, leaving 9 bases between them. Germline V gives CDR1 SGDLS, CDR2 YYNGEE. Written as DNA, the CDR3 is TGTGCCAGCAGCGTGCGGATTGGCTCTGGAAACACCATATATTTT. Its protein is CASSVRIGSGNTIYF.

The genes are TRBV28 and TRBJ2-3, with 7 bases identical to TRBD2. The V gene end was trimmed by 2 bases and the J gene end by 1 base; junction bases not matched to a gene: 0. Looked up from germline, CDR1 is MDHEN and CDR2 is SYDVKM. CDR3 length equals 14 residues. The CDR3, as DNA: TGTGCCAGCAGTTTAGCGGGGGGCACAGATACGCAGTATTTT. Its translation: CASSLAGGTDTQYF.

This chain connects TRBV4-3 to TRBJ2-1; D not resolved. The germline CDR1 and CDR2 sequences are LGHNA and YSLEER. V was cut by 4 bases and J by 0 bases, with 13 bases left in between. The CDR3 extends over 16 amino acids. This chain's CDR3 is CASSRLGAASYNEQFF. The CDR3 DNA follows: TGCGCCAGCAGCCGGCTAGGAGCCGCCTCCTACAATGAGCAGTTCTTC.

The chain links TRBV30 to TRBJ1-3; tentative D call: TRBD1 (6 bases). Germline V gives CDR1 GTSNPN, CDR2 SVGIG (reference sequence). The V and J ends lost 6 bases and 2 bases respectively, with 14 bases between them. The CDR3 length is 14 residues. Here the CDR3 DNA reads TGTGCCTGTGGAACAGGGAGTGCTGGAAACACCATATATTTT. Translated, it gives CACGTGSAGNTIYF.

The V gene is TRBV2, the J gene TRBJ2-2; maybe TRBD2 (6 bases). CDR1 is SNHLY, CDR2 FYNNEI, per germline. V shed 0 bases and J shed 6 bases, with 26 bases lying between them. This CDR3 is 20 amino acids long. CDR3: CASSEALMWGTPQRAGELFF. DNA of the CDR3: TGTGCCAGCAGTGAAGCGTTAATGTGGGGGACTCCTCAAAGGGCCGGGGAGCTGTTTTTT.

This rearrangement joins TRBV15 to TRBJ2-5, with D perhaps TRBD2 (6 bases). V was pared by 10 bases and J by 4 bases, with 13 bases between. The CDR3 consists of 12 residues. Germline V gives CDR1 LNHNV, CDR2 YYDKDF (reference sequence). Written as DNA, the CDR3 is TGTGCCATCGACGGGAGTTCAGAGACCCAGTACTTC. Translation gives CAIDGSSETQYF.

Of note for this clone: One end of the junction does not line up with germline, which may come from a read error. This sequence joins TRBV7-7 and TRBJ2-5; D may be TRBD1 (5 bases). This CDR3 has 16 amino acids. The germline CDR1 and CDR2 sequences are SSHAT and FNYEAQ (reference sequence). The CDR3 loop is CASSDVDWGREETQYF. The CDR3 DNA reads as TGTGCTAGCAGCGACGTGGATTGGGGCCGAGAGGAGACCCAGTACTTC.

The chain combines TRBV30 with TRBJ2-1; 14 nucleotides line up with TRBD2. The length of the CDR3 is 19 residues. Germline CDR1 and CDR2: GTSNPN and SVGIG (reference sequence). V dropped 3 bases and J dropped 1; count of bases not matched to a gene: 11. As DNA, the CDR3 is TGTGCCTGGAGAGGACTAGCGGGGGGTTCCACTACTTCCTACAATGAGCAGTTCTTC. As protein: CAWRGLAGGSTTSYNEQFF.